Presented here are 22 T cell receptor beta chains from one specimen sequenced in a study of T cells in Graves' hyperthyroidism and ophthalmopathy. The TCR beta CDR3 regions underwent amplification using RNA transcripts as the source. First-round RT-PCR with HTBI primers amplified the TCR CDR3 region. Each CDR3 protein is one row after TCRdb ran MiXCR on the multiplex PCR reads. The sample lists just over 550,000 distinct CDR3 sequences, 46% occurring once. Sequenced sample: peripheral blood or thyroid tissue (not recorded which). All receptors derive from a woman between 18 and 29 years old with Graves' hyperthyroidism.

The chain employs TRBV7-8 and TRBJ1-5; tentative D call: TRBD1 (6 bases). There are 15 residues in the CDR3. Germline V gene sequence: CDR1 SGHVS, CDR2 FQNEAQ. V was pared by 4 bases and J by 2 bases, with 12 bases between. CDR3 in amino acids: CASSSARGGNQPQHF. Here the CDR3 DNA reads TGTGCCAGCAGCTCAGCCAGGGGTGGCAATCAGCCCCAGCATTTT.

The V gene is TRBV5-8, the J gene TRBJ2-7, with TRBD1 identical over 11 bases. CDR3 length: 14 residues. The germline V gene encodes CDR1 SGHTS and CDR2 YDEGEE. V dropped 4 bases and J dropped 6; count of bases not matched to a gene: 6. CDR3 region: CASSTRDRGGEQYF. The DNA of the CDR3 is TGTGCCAGCAGCACCCGGGACAGGGGGGGCGAGCAGTACTTC.

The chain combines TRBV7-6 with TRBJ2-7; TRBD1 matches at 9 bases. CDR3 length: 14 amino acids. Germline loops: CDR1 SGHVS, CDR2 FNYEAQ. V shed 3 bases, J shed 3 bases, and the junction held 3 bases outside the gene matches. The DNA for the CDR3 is TGTGCCAGCAGCTTCACGACAGGGGGCTACGAGCAGTACTTC. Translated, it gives CASSFTTGGYEQYF.

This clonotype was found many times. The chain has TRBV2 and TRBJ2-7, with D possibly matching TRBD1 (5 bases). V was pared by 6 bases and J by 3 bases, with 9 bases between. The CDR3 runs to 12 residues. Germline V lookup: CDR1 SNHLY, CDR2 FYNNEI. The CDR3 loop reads CASRQGSYEQYF. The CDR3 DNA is TGTGCCAGCAGGCAGGGAAGCTACGAGCAGTACTTC.

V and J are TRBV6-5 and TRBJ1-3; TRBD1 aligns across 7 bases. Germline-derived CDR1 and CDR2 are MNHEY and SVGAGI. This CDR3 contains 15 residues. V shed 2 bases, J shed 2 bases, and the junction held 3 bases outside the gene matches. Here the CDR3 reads CASSYLGQAGNTIYF. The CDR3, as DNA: TGTGCCAGCAGTTACCTAGGACAGGCTGGAAACACCATATATTTT.

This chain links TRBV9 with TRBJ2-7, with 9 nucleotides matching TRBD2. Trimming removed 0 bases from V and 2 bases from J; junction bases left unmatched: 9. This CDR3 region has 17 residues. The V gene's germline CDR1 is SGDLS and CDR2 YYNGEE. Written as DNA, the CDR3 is TGTGCCAGCAGCGTAGGGGGGACTAGCCCTCGTCCCTACGAGCAGTACTTC. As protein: CASSVGGTSPRPYEQYF.

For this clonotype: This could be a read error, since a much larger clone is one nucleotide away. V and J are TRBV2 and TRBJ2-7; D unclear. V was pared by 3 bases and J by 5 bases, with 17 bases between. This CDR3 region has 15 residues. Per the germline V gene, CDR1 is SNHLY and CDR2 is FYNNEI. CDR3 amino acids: CASSDASGLGDEQYF. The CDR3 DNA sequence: TGTGCCAGCAGTGACGCGTCTGGGCTGGGCGACGAGCAGTACTTC.

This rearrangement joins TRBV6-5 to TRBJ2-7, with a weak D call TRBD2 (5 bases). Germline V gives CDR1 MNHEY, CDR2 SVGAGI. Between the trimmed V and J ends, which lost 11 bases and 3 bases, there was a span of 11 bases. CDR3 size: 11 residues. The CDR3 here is CASQAGYEQYF. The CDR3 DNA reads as TGTGCCTCCCAGGCGGGCTACGAGCAGTACTTC.

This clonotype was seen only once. The CDR3 nucleotides are TGTGCCAGCAGCGTAGGCGGAGCGGGGGCTAATGAAAAACTGTTTTTT. It yields the protein CASSVGGAGANEKLFF. The chain joins TRBV25-1 to TRBJ1-4; D possibly corresponds to TRBD1 (5 bases). CDR3 size: 16 residues. Germline CDR1 MGHDK, CDR2 SYGVNS. V lost 6 bases and J lost 3, with 17 bases in between.

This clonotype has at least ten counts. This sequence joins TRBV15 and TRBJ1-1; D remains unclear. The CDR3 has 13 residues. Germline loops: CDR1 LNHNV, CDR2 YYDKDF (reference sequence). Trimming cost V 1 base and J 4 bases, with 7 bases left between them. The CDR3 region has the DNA TGTGCCACCAGCAGAGGCCAGATCACTGAAGCTTTCTTT. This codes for CATSRGQITEAFF.

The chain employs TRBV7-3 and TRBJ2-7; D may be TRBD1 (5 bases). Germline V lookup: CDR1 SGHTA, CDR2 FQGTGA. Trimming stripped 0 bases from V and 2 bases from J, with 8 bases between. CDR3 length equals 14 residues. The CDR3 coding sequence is TGTGCCAGCAGCTTAACCCCGGACACCTACGAGCAGTACTTC. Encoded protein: CASSLTPDTYEQYF. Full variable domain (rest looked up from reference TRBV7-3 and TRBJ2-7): GAGVSQTPSNKVTEKGKYVELRCDPISGHTALYWYRQSLGQGPEFLIYFQGTGAADDSGLPNDRFFAVRPEGSVSTLKIQRTERGDSAVYLCASSLTPDTYEQYFGPGTRLTVT.

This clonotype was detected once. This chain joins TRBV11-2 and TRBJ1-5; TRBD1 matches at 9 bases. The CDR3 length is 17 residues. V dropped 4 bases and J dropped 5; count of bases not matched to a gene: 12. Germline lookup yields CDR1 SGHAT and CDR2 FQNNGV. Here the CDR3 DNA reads TGTGCCAGCAGCTCTTACCCGGGACAGGGTGGGTATCAGCCCCAGCATTTT. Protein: CASSSYPGQGGYQPQHF.

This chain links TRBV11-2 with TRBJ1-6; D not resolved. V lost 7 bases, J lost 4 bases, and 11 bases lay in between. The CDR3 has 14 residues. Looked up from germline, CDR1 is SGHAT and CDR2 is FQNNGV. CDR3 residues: CASTQTQYNSPLHF. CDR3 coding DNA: TGTGCCAGCACCCAAACCCAGTATAATTCACCCCTCCACTTT.

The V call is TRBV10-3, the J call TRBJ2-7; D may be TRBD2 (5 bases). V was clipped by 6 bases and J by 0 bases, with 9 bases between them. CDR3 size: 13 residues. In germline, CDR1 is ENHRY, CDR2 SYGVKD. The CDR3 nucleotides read TGTGCCATCAGGGGAACTAGCTCCTACGAGCAGTACTTC. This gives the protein CAIRGTSSYEQYF.

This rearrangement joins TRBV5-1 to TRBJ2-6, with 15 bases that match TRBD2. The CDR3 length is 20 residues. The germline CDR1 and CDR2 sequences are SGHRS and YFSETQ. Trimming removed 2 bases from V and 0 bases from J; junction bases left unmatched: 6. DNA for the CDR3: TGCGCCAGCAGCTTAGGGACTAGCGGGAGGTCATTCTCTGGGGCCAACGTCCTGACTTTC. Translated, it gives CASSLGTSGRSFSGANVLTF.

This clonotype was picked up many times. CDR3 sequence (DNA): TGTGCCAGCAGTTTCCAGAACTATGGCTACACCTTC. It specifies CASSFQNYGYTF. The gene calls are TRBV28 and TRBJ1-2; no clear D. Trimming stripped 3 bases from V and 2 bases from J, with 4 bases between. Germline CDR1 reads MDHEN; CDR2 reads SYDVKM. This CDR3 region has 12 residues.

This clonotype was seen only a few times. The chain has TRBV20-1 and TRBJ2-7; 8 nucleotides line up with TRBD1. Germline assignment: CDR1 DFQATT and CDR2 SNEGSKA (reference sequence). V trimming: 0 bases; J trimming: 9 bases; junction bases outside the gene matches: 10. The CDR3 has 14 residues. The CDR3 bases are TGCAGTGCTAGAGATACGTTAACAGGGGGATGGCAGTACTTC. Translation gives CSARDTLTGGWQYF.

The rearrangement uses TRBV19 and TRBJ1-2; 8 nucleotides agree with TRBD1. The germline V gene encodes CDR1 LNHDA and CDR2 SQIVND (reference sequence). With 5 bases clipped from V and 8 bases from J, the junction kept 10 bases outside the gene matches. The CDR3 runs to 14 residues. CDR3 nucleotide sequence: TGTGCCAGTAGTTCGGCCGGGACAGGAGAGGGCTACACCTTC. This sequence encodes CASSSAGTGEGYTF.

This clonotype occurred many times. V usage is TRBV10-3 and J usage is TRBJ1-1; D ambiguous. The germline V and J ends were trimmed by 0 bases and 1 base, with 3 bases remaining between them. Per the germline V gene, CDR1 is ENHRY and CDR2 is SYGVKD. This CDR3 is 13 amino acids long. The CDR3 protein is CAISESPNTEAFF. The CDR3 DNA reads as TGTGCCATCAGTGAGTCCCCGAACACTGAAGCTTTCTTT.

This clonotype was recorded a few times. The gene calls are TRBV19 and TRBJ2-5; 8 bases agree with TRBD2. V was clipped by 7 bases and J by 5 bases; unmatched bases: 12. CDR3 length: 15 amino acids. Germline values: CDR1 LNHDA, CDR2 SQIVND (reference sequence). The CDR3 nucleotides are TGTGCCAGTACCGCGGGGGGACGGTCCAGGGAGACCCAGTACTTC. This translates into CASTAGGRSRETQYF.

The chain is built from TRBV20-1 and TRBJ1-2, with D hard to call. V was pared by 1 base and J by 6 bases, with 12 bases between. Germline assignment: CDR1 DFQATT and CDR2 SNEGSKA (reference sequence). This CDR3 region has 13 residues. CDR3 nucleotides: TGCAGTGCTAGAGTTCTGGCATCGGATGGCTACACCTTC. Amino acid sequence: CSARVLASDGYTF.

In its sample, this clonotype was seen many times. CDR3 sequence: CATSRDGRGGTEAFF. The CDR3 coding sequence is TGTGCCACCAGCAGAGACGGCAGGGGGGGCACTGAAGCTTTCTTT. This rearrangement joins TRBV15 to TRBJ1-1; 7 nucleotides agree with TRBD1. The CDR3 is 15 amino acids. Losses at the gene ends were 0 bases for V and 4 bases for J; bases not matched to a gene: 5. CDR1 LNHNV and CDR2 YYDKDF come from the germline V gene (reference sequence).